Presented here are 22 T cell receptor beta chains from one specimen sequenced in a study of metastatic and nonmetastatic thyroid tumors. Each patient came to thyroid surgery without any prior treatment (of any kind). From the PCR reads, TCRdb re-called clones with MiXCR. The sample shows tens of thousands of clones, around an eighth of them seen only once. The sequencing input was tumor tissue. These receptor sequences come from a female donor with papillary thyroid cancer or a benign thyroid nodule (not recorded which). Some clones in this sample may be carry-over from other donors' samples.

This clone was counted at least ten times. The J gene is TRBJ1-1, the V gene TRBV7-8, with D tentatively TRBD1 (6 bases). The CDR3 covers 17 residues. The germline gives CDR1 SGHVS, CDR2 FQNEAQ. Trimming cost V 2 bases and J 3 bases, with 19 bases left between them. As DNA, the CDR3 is TGTGCCAGCAGCTTATACACAGGGCCCACGGTGCACACTGAAGCTTTCTTT. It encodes CASSLYTGPTVHTEAFF.

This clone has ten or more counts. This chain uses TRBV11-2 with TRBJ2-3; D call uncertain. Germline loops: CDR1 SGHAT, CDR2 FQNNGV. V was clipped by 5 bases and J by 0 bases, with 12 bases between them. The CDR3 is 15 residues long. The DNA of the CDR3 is TGTGCCAGCAGCCCGAAGGGCCGGAGCACAGATACGCAGTATTTT. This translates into CASSPKGRSTDTQYF. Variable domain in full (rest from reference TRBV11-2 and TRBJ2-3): EAGVAQSPRYKIIEKRQSVAFWCNPISGHATLYWYQQILGQGPKLLIQFQNNGVVDDSQLPKDRFSAERLKGVDSTLKIQPAKLEDSAVYLCASSPKGRSTDTQYFGPGTRLTVL.

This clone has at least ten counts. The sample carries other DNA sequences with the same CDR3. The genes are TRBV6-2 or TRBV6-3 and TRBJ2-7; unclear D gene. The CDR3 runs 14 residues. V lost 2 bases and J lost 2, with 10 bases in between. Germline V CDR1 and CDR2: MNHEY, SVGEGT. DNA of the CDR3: TGTGCCAGCAGTTACATCAGCGCTACCTACGAGCAGTACTTC. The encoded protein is CASSYISATYEQYF.

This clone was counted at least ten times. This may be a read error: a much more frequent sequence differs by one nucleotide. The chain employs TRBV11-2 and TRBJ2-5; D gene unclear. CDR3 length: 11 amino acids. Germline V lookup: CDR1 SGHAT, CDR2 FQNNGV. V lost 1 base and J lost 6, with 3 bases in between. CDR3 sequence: CASSLGQTQYF. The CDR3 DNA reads TGTGCCAGCAGCTTAGGGCAGACCCAGTACTTC. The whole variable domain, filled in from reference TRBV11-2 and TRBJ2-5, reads EAGVAQSPRYKIIEKRQSVAFWCNPISGHATLYWYQQILGQGPKLLIQFQNNGVVDDSQLPKDRFSAERLKGVDSTLKIQPAKLEDSAVYLCASSLGQTQYFGPGTRLLVL.

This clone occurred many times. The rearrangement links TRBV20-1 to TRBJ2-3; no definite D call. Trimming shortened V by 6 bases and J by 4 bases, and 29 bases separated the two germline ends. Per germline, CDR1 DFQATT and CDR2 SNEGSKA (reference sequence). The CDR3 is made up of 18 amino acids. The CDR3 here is CSAERNAPGVVTADTQYF. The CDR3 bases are TGCAGTGCCGAACGAAACGCCCCAGGAGTTGTCACAGCAGATACGCAGTATTTT.

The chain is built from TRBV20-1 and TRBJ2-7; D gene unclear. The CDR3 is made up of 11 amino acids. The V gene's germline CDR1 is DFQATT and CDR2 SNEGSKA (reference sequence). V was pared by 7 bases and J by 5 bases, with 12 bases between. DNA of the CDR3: TGCAGTGAGAAGGTTCTTGACGAGCAGTACTTC. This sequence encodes CSEKVLDEQYF.

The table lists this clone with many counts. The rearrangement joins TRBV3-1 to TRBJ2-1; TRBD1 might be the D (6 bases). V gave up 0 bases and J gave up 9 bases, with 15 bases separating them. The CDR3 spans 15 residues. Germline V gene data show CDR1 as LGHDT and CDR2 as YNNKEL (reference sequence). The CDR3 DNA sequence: TGTGCCAGCAGCCAAGATCTCCAGGGGTTCGGTGAGCAGTTCTTC. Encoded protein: CASSQDLQGFGEQFF.

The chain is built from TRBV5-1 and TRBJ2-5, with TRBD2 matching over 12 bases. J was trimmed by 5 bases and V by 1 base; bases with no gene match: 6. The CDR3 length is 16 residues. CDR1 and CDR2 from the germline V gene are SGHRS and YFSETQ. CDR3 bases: TGCGCCAGCAGCTTGTTGACTAGCGGGAGTTGGGAGACCCAGTACTTC. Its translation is CASSLLTSGSWETQYF.

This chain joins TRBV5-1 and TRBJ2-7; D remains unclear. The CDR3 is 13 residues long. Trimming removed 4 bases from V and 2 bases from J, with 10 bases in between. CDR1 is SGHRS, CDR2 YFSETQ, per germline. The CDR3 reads CASSMPWTYEQYF. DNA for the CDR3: TGCGCCAGCAGCATGCCATGGACCTACGAGCAGTACTTC.

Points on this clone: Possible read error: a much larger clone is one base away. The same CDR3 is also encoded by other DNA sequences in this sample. As DNA, the CDR3 is TGTGCCAGCTCACCGGTGGGGGAGACCCAGTACTTC. It is translated as CASSPVGETQYF. This chain connects TRBV18 to TRBJ2-5; no clear D gene. The germline V gene has CDR1 KGHSH and CDR2 LQKENI. The ends were cut back, 3 bases at V and 5 bases at J, with 7 bases in the middle. This CDR3 contains 12 residues.

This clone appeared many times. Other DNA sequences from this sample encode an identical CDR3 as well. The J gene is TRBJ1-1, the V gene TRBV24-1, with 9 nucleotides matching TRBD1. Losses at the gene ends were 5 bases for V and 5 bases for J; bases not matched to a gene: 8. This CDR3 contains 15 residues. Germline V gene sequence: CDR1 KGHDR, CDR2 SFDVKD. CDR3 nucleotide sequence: TGTGCCACCAGTGTCGACGGGACAGGGTCAACTGAAGCTTTCTTT. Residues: CATSVDGTGSTEAFF.

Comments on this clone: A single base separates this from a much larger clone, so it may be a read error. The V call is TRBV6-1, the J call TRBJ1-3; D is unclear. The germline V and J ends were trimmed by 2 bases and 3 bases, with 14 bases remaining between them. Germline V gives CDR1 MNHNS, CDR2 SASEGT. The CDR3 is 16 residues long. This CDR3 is CASSESPWPRGNTIYF. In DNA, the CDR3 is TGTGCCAGCAGTGAAAGTCCCTGGCCCCGTGGAAACACCATATATTTT.

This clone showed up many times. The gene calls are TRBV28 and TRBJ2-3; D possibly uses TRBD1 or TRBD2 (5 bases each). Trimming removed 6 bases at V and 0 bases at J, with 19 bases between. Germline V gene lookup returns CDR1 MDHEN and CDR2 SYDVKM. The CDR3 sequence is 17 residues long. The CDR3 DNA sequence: TGTGCCAGCAGGGCCACTGCGGGCAGGGCAAGCACAGATACGCAGTATTTT. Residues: CASRATAGRASTDTQYF.

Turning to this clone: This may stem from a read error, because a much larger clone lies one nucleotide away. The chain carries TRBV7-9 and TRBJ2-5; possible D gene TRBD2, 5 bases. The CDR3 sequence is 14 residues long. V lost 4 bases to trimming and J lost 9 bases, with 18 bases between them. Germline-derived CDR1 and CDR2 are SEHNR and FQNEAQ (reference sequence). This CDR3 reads CASSSRAVGGSQYF. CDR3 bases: TGTGCCAGCAGCTCCCGGGCCGTAGGCGGGTCCCAGTACTTC.

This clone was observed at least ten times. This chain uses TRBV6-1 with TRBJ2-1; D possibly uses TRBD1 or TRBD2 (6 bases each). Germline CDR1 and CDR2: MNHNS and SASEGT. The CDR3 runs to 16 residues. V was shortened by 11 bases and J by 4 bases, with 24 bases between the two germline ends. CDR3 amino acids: CAGGKGGRLIYNEQFF. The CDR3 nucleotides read TGTGCCGGAGGGAAAGGGGGACGACTAATTTACAATGAGCAGTTCTTC.

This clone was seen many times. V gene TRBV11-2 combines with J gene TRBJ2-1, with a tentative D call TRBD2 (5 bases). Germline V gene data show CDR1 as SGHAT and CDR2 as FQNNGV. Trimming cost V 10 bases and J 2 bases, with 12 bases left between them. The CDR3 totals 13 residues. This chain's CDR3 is CAMGRGPYNEQFF. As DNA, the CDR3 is TGTGCCATGGGAAGAGGGCCCTACAATGAGCAGTTCTTC. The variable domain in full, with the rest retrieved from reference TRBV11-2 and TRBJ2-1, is EAGVAQSPRYKIIEKRQSVAFWCNPISGHATLYWYQQILGQGPKLLIQFQNNGVVDDSQLPKDRFSAERLKGVDSTLKIQPAKLEDSAVYLCAMGRGPYNEQFFGPGTRLTVL.

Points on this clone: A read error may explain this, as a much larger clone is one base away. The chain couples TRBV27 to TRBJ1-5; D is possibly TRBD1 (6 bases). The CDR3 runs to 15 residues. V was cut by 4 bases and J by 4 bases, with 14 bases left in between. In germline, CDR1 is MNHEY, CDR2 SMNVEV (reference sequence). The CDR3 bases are TGTGCCAGCAGTTCGGCAGGGGTTTTGAATCAGCCCCAGCATTTT. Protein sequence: CASSSAGVLNQPQHF.

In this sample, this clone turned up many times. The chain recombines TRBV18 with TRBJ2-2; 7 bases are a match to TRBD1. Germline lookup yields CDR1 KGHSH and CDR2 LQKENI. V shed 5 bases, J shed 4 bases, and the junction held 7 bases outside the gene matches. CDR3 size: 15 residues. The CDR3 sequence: CASSTGDIFTGELFF. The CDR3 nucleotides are TGTGCCAGCTCAACAGGGGACATTTTCACCGGGGAGCTGTTTTTT. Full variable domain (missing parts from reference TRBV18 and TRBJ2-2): NAGVMQNPRHLVRRRGQEARLRCSPMKGHSHVYWYRQLPEEGLKFMVYLQKENIIDESGMPKERFSAEFPKEGPSILRIQQVVRGDSAAYFCASSTGDIFTGELFFGEGSRLTVL.

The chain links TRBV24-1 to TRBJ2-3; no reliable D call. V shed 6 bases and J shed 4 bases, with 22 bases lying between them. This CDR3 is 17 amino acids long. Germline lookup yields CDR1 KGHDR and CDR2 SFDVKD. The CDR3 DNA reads TGTGCCACCAGTTATGTACATGACGTGTACATCGCAGATACGCAGTATTTT. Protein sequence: CATSYVHDVYIADTQYF.

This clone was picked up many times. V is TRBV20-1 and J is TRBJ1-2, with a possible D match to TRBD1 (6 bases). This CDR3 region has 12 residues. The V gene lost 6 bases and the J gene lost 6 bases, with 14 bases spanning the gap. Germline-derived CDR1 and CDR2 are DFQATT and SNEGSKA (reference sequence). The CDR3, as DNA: TGCAGTGCGTATCGGGGGCTTGATGGCTACACCTTC. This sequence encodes CSAYRGLDGYTF.

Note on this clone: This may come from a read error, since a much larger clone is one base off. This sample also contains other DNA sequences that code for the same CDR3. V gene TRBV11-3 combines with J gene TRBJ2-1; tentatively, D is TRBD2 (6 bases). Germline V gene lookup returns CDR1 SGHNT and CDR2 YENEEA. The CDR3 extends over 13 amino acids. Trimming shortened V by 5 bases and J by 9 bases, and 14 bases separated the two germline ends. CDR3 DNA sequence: TGTGCCAGCAGCCCCCGCGGGGCTGGTGAGCAGTTCTTC. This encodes CASSPRGAGEQFF.

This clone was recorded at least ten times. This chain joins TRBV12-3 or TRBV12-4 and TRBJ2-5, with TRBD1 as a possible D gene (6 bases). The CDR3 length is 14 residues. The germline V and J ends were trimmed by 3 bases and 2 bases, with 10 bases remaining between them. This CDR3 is CASSLDRFQETQYF. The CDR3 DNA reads TGTGCCAGCAGTTTGGACAGATTTCAAGAGACCCAGTACTTC.